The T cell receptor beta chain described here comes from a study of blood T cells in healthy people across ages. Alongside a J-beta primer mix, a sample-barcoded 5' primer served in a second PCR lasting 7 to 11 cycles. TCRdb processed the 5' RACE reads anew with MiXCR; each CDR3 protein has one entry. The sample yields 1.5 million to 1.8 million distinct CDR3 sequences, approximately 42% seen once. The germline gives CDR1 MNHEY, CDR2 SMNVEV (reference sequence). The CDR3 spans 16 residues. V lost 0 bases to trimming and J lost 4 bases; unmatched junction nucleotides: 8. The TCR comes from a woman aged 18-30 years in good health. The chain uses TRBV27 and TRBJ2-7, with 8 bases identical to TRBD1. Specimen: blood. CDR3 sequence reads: CASSLSTTGVRYEQYF. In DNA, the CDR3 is TGTGCCAGCAGTTTATCCACGACAGGGGTTCGGTACGAGCAGTACTTC.